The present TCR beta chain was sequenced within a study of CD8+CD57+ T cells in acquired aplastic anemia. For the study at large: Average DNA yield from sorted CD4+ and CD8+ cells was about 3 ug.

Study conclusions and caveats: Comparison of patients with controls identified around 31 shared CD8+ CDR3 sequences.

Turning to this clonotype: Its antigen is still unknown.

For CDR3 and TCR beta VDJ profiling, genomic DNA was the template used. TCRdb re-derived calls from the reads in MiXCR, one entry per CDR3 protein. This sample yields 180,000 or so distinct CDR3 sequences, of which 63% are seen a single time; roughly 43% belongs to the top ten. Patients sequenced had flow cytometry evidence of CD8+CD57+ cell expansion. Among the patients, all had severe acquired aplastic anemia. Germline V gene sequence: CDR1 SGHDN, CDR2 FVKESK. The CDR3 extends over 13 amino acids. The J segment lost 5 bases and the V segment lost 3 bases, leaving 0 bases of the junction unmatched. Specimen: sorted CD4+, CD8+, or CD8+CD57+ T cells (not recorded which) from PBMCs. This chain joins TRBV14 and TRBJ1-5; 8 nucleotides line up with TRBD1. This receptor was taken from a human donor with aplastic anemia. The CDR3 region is CASSQTGDQPQHF. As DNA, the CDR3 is TGTGCCAGCAGCCAGACAGGGGATCAGCCCCAGCATTTT.